The clone carrying this T cell receptor beta chain was observed once. Produced via immunoSEQ multiplex PCR; TCRdb's table is partial and in-frame only. Of approximately 100,000 clones in the sample, roughly 80% were seen once. The germline V gene encodes CDR1 SGHAT and CDR2 FQNNGV. Trimming took 5 bases from V and 16 from J; bases not matched to a gene: 13. This CDR3 spans 14 amino acids. The sample originates from a study of blood T cell repertoires in COVID-19. The wider study: Collection of acute and convalescent COVID-19 samples took place in the United States, Italy and Spain.

Sequencing was done on a sample of peripheral blood. The source is a man in his 70s with active or convalescent COVID-19. The chain combines TRBV11-2 with TRBJ1-6, with 8 bases that match TRBD1. The CDR3 coding sequence is TGTGCCAGCAGCCCAATCCCAAACAGGGGGGTGCTCCACTTT. Translating gives CASSPIPNRGVLHF.